Shown below are 27 T cell receptor beta chains from a single sample sequenced in a study of T cell responses to AZD1222 COVID-19 vaccine. Libraries were prepared by immunoSEQ multiplex PCR; TCRdb keeps only in-frame clonotypes and omits some of them. The profile shows 130,000 to 150,000 clones, about 89% of them singletons. Material: peripheral blood, obtained on day 0 of AZD1222 vaccination. The receptors derive from an adult in good health.

The chain combines TRBV19 with TRBJ1-5; 7 nucleotides match TRBD1. Germline trimming cut 8 bases from V and 2 bases from J; bases unmatched to any gene: 3. Germline CDR1 LNHDA, CDR2 SQIVND (reference sequence). The CDR3 spans 13 residues. CDR3 sequence (DNA): TGTGCCAGTGGCGGGACAGGCAATCAGCCCCAGCATTTT. Encoded protein: CASGGTGNQPQHF.

The chain links TRBV6-4 to TRBJ2-5; D call uncertain. V gave up 4 bases and J gave up 4 bases, with 10 bases separating them. This CDR3 is built from 13 residues. CDR1 and CDR2 (germline): MRHNA, SNTAGT. CDR3 sequence: CASSGGRSETQYF. Here the CDR3 DNA reads TGTGCCAGCAGTGGAGGCCGTTCAGAGACCCAGTACTTC.

The chain recombines TRBV6-2 or TRBV6-3 with TRBJ1-5; 9 nucleotides match TRBD1. In germline, CDR1 is MNHEY, CDR2 SVGEGT. V shed 2 bases, J shed 0 bases, and the junction held 11 bases outside the gene matches. CDR3 size: 19 residues. CDR3 nucleotides: TGTGCCAGCAGTTACGGAACAGGGGGCTCACTCAATAGCAATCAGCCCCAGCATTTT. Amino acid sequence: CASSYGTGGSLNSNQPQHF.

The chain links TRBV4-3 to TRBJ1-1; D not resolved. Germline CDR1 and CDR2: LGHNA and YSLEER. V gave up 3 bases and J gave up 3 bases, with 8 bases separating them. The CDR3 covers 13 residues. CDR3 in DNA: TGCGCCAGCAGCCATGTCAAGGACACTGAAGCTTTCTTT. It is translated as CASSHVKDTEAFF.

J is TRBJ1-4 and V is TRBV20-1, with D unclear. Per the germline V gene, CDR1 is DFQATT and CDR2 is SNEGSKA (reference sequence). V gave up 3 bases and J gave up 6 bases, with 5 bases separating them. The CDR3 loop spans 11 amino acids. CDR3 loop: CSARGYEKLFF. The CDR3, as DNA: TGCAGTGCTAGGGGGTATGAAAAACTGTTTTTT.

The V call is TRBV5-4, the J call TRBJ1-6; D is undetermined. Germline CDR1 SGHNT, CDR2 YYREEE (reference sequence). Trimming pared 4 bases from V and 5 bases from J, leaving 10 bases between. This CDR3 is 14 amino acids long. The CDR3 DNA is TGTGCCAGCAGCCCTGAACGGAATAATTCACCCCTCCACTTT. It is translated as CASSPERNNSPLHF.

The gene calls are TRBV5-1 and TRBJ2-6; maybe TRBD2 (5 bases). The CDR3 loop spans 16 amino acids. CDR1 and CDR2 from the germline V gene are SGHRS and YFSETQ. V lost 3 bases and J 3 bases, leaving 13 bases between the germline ends. The CDR3 spells CASSWIGRDGANVLTF. The DNA of the CDR3 is TGCGCCAGCAGCTGGATAGGGAGAGATGGGGCCAACGTCCTGACTTTC.

V is TRBV19 and J is TRBJ2-1; D is possibly TRBD1 or TRBD2 (5 bases each). Per the germline V gene, CDR1 is LNHDA and CDR2 is SQIVND (reference sequence). The germline V and J ends were trimmed by 3 bases and 3 bases, with 12 bases remaining between them. This CDR3 region has 15 residues. CDR3 loop: CASSILGADYNEQFF. The CDR3 DNA reads TGTGCCAGTAGTATTCTCGGGGCTGACTACAATGAGCAGTTCTTC. The full variable domain, completed using reference TRBV19 and TRBJ2-1, is DGGITQSPKYLFRKEGQNVTLSCEQNLNHDAMYWYRQDPGQGLRLIYYSQIVNDFQKGDIAEGYSVSREKKESFPLTVTSAQKNPTAFYLCASSILGADYNEQFFGPGTRLTVL.

The chain combines TRBV4-2 with TRBJ1-2; weak D call: TRBD1 (5 bases). V lost 2 bases and J lost 3, with 10 bases in between. Germline CDR1 LGHNA, CDR2 YNFKEQ. The CDR3 has 14 amino acids. In DNA, the CDR3 is TGTGCCAGCAGCCAATCCCAGGGACACTATGGCTACACCTTC. Protein product: CASSQSQGHYGYTF.

The chain recombines TRBV19 with TRBJ2-2; 7 nucleotides line up with TRBD1. CDR3 length: 15 amino acids. Trimming took 3 bases from V and 2 from J; bases not matched to a gene: 3. CDR1 LNHDA and CDR2 SQIVND come from the germline V gene (reference sequence). Written as DNA, the CDR3 is TGTGCCAGTAGTATCACAGGGGTCAACACCGGGGAGCTGTTTTTT. Protein: CASSITGVNTGELFF. Combining the CDR3 with reference TRBV19 and TRBJ2-2 gives the whole variable domain DGGITQSPKYLFRKEGQNVTLSCEQNLNHDAMYWYRQDPGQGLRLIYYSQIVNDFQKGDIAEGYSVSREKKESFPLTVTSAQKNPTAFYLCASSITGVNTGELFFGEGSRLTVL.

There are a few counts of this clone. The chain is built from TRBV7-2 and TRBJ2-7, with D perhaps matching TRBD1 (5 bases). The CDR3 loop spans 18 amino acids. Trimming cost V 2 bases and J 0 bases, with 20 bases left between them. Germline V CDR1 and CDR2: SGHTA, FQGNSA. In DNA, the CDR3 is TGTGCCAGCAGCTTATTAGTTCGTAAAGGGGTTAGCTCCTACGAGCAGTACTTC. Its protein product is CASSLLVRKGVSSYEQYF.

The chain carries TRBV7-2 and TRBJ1-6; D gene ambiguous. CDR3 length equals 16 residues. CDR1 is SGHTA and CDR2 is FQGNSA in the germline V gene. Trimming pared 2 bases from V and 0 bases from J, leaving 8 bases between. CDR3: CASSLRSSSYNSPLHF. The CDR3 coding sequence is TGTGCCAGCAGCTTAAGATCAAGCTCCTATAATTCACCCCTCCACTTT.

This rearrangement joins TRBV15 to TRBJ2-7, with a possible D match to TRBD1 (6 bases). Germline lookup yields CDR1 LNHNV and CDR2 YYDKDF (reference sequence). This CDR3 is 16 amino acids long. The ends were cut back, 0 bases at V and 0 bases at J, with 12 bases in the middle. As DNA, the CDR3 is TGTGCCACCAGCAGAGACAGGGGTCGATCCTCCTACGAGCAGTACTTC. This encodes CATSRDRGRSSYEQYF.

DNA for the CDR3: TGTGCCAGCAGCGTAGGGGACAACCGACTTAACACCATATATTTT. This sequence encodes CASSVGDNRLNTIYF. The chain links TRBV9 to TRBJ1-3; tentative D call: TRBD1 (6 bases). Germline loops: CDR1 SGDLS, CDR2 YYNGEE. The V end lost 0 bases, the J end lost 7 bases, and 14 bases lay between the germline ends. The CDR3 is 15 residues long.

The chain is built from TRBV6-2 or TRBV6-3 and TRBJ2-2; 13 nucleotides agree with TRBD2. The germline gives CDR1 MNHEY, CDR2 SVGEGT. This CDR3 is 17 amino acids long. The V segment lost 3 bases and the J segment 7 bases; nucleotides outside the gene matches: 8. The chain's CDR3 is CASSYGPGLAGFGELFF. The CDR3 nucleotides read TGTGCCAGCAGTTATGGCCCGGGACTAGCGGGATTCGGGGAGCTGTTTTTT.

This chain connects TRBV5-1 to TRBJ2-5, with D maybe TRBD1 (5 bases). Per the germline V gene, CDR1 is SGHRS and CDR2 is YFSETQ. There are 11 residues in the CDR3. V was cut by 6 bases and J by 3 bases, with 6 bases left in between. The CDR3 spells CASKGEETQYF. The CDR3 DNA follows: TGCGCCAGCAAAGGGGAAGAGACCCAGTACTTC.

V is TRBV24-1 and J is TRBJ2-2; 8 bases match TRBD2. From germline, CDR1 is KGHDR and CDR2 SFDVKD. The CDR3 contains 13 residues. V shed 6 bases, J shed 4 bases, and the junction held 0 bases outside the gene matches. CDR3 DNA sequence: TGTGCCACCAGTCGGGGGGGCACCGGGGAGCTGTTTTTT. It specifies CATSRGGTGELFF.

This clone appeared a few times. The chain is built from TRBV15 and TRBJ1-6, with no clear D. Trimming pared 1 base from V and 7 bases from J, leaving 17 bases between. The CDR3 has 17 residues. CDR1 LNHNV and CDR2 YYDKDF come from the germline V gene (reference sequence). CDR3 sequence reads: CATSRATRFGINSPLHF. DNA of the CDR3: TGTGCCACCAGCAGAGCCACTAGGTTCGGTATAAATTCACCCCTCCACTTT.

This chain uses TRBV18 with TRBJ1-1, with D unclear. Looked up from germline, CDR1 is KGHSH and CDR2 is LQKENI. Trimming took off 5 bases at V and 3 bases at J, with 10 bases between the two ends. This CDR3 spans 13 amino acids. The CDR3 bases are TGTGCCAGCTCAACGAAAGCGGACACTGAAGCTTTCTTT. Protein: CASSTKADTEAFF.

The chain uses TRBV19 and TRBJ1-6; D remains unclear. The CDR3 length is 17 residues. CDR1 and CDR2 from the germline V gene are LNHDA and SQIVND (reference sequence). V shed 0 bases and J shed 9 bases, with 18 bases lying between them. This chain's CDR3 is CASSIDWTPGVGSPLHF. Here the CDR3 DNA reads TGTGCCAGTAGTATAGACTGGACGCCGGGCGTAGGTTCACCCCTCCACTTT. Full variable domain (outside the CDR3, taken from reference TRBV19 and TRBJ1-6): DGGITQSPKYLFRKEGQNVTLSCEQNLNHDAMYWYRQDPGQGLRLIYYSQIVNDFQKGDIAEGYSVSREKKESFPLTVTSAQKNPTAFYLCASSIDWTPGVGSPLHFGNGTRLTVT.

This clone has just one count. This rearrangement joins TRBV7-2 to TRBJ1-5, with TRBD1 identical over 7 bases. The CDR3 loop spans 15 amino acids. Germline V CDR1 and CDR2: SGHTA, FQGNSA. The V and J ends lost 4 bases and 7 bases, in that order; junction bases with no gene match: 10. The CDR3, as DNA: TGTGCCAGCAGCTGGCGTGAGGGGGCTGGCCAGCCCCAGCATTTT. Its translation: CASSWREGAGQPQHF. The variable domain in full, completed from reference TRBV7-2 and TRBJ1-5, reads GAGVSQSPSNKVTEKGKDVELRCDPISGHTALYWYRQSLGQGLEFLIYFQGNSAPDKSGLPSDRFSAERTGGSVSTLTIQRTQQEDSAVYLCASSWREGAGQPQHFGDGTRLSIL.

This rearrangement joins TRBV28 to TRBJ2-7, with 11 nucleotides matching TRBD2. Germline V gene sequence: CDR1 MDHEN, CDR2 SYDVKM. The CDR3 extends over 14 amino acids. V lost 6 bases, J lost 4 bases, and 5 bases stayed unmatched. CDR3 nucleotides: TGTGCCAGCAGCCTAACTAGCGGGAGATACGAGCAGTACTTC. This gives the protein CASSLTSGRYEQYF.

This sequence joins TRBV30 and TRBJ1-4; TRBD1 matches 7 bases. The CDR3 loop spans 13 amino acids. J lost 8 bases, V lost 3 bases, and 6 bases had no gene match. CDR1 is GTSNPN and CDR2 is SVGIG in the germline V gene (reference sequence). The CDR3 DNA follows: TGTGCCTGGAGCCGGGACAGTCGGGAAAAACTGTTTTTT. This sequence encodes CAWSRDSREKLFF.

The chain recombines TRBV21-1 with TRBJ1-4; the table's D call TRBD1 went unverified against the DNA. TRBV21-1 corresponds to a pseudogene. CDR3 length equals 15 residues. CDR3 sequence reads: CASSTQKDRDEKLFF. The DNA of the CDR3 is TGTGCCAGCAGCACGCAGAAGGACAGGGATGAAAAACTGTTTTTT.

The chain recombines TRBV18 with TRBJ2-1; D unclear. From germline, CDR1 is KGHSH and CDR2 LQKENI. V was pared by 0 bases and J by 8 bases, with 8 bases between. The CDR3 sequence is 13 residues long. The CDR3 here is CASSPPGLHEQFF. The CDR3, as DNA: TGTGCCAGCTCACCACCGGGGTTGCATGAGCAGTTCTTC.

V and J are TRBV6-5 and TRBJ1-1; D call uncertain. Germline V CDR1 and CDR2: MNHEY, SVGAGI. There are 13 residues in the CDR3. The V end lost 6 bases, the J end lost 4 bases, and 12 bases lay between the germline ends. This CDR3 is CASSRSRRTEAFF. The CDR3 DNA reads as TGTGCCAGCAGCCGATCCAGGCGCACTGAAGCTTTCTTT.

This clone turned up a few times. The chain combines TRBV29-1 with TRBJ2-1, with a weak D call TRBD2 (6 bases). The CDR3 totals 14 residues. With 6 bases removed from V and 0 bases from J, the gap between germline ends came to 12 bases. CDR1 and CDR2 from the germline V gene are SQVTM and ANQGSEA. CDR3 in DNA: TGCAGCGTGATGGGAGGCAGCTCCTACAATGAGCAGTTCTTC. Translated, it gives CSVMGGSSYNEQFF.